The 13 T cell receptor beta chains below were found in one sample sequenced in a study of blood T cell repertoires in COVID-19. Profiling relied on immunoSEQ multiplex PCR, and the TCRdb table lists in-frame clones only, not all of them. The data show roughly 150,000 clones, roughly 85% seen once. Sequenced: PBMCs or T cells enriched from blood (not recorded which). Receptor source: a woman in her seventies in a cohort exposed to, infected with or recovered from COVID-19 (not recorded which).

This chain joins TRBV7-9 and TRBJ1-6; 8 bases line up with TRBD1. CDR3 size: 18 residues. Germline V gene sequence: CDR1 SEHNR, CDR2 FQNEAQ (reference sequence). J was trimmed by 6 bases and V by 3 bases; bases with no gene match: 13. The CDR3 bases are TGTGCCAGCAGCTTGTGGCAGGGGGCGGATGTATTTAATTCACCCCTCCACTTT. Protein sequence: CASSLWQGADVFNSPLHF.

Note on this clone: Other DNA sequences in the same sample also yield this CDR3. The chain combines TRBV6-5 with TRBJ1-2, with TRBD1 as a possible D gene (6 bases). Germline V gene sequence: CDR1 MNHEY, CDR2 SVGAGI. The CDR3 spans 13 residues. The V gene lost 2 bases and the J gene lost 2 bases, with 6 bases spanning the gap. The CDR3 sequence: CASSYDRNYGYTF. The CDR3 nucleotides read TGTGCCAGCAGTTACGACAGGAACTATGGCTACACCTTC.

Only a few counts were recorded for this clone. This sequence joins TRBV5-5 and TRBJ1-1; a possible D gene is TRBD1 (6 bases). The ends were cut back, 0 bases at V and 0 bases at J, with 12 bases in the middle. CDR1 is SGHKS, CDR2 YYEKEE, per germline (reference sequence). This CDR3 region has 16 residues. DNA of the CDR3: TGTGCCAGCAGCTTGGCAGGGGCCGCCATGAACACTGAAGCTTTCTTT. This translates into CASSLAGAAMNTEAFF.

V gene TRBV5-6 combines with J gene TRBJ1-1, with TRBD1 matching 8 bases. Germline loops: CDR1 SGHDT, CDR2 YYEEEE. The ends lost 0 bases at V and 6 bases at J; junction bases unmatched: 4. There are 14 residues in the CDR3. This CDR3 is CASSLGQGQSEAFF. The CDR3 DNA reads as TGTGCCAGCAGCTTGGGACAGGGGCAATCTGAAGCTTTCTTT.

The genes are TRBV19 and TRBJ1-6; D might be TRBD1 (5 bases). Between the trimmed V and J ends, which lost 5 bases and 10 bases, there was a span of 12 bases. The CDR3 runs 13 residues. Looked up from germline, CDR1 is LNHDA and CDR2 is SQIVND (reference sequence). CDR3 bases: TGTGCCAGTAGTCCCGGACATCCCTCACCCCTCCACTTT. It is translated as CASSPGHPSPLHF.

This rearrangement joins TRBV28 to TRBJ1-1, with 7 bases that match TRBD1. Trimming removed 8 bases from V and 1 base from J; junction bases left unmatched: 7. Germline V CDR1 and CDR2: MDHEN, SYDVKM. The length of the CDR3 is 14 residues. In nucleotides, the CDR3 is TGTGCCAGCCCACCAAACAGGGGGAACACTGAAGCTTTCTTT. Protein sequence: CASPPNRGNTEAFF.

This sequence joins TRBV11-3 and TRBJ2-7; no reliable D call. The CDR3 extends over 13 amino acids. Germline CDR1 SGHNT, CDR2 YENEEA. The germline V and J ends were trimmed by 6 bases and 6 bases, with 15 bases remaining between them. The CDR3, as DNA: TGTGCCAGCAGTCCTACCCTCGGTGGCGAGCAGTACTTC. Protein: CASSPTLGGEQYF.

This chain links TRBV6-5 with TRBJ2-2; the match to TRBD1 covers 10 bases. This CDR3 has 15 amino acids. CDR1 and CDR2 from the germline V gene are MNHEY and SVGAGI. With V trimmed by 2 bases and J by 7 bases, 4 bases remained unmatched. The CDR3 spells CASSYRGQGVGELFF. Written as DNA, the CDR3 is TGTGCCAGCAGTTACCGTGGACAGGGGGTCGGGGAGCTGTTTTTT.

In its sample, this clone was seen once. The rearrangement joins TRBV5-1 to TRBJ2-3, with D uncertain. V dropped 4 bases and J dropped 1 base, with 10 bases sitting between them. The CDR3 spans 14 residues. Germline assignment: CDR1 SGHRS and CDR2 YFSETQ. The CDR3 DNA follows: TGCGCCAGCAGCCTCGCAACTGGCACAGATACGCAGTATTTT. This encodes CASSLATGTDTQYF.

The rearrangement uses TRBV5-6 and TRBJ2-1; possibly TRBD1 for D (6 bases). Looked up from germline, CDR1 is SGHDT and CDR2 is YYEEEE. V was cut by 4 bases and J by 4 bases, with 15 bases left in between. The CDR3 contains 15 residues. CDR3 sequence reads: CASSLGGLGYNEQFF. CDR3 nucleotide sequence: TGTGCCAGCAGCCTAGGGGGTTTAGGTTACAATGAGCAGTTCTTC.

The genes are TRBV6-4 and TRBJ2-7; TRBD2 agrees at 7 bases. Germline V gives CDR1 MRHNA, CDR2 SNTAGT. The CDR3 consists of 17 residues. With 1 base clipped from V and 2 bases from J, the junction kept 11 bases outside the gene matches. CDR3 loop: CASSDWPGTIRTYEQYF. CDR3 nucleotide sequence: TGTGCCAGCAGTGACTGGCCCGGGACTATCAGGACCTACGAGCAGTACTTC.

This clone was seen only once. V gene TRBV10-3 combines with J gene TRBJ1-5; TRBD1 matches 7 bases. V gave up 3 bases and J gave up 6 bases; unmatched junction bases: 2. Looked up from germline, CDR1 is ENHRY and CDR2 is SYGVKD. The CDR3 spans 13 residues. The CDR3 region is CAISDRGSQPQHF. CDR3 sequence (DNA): TGTGCCATCAGTGACAGGGGGAGTCAGCCCCAGCATTTT.

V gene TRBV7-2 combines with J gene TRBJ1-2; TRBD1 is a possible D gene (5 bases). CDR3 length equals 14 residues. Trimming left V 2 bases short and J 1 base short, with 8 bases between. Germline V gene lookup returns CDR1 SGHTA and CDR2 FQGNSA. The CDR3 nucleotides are TGTGCCAGCAGCTTAAACGGACATAACTATGGCTACACCTTC. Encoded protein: CASSLNGHNYGYTF.